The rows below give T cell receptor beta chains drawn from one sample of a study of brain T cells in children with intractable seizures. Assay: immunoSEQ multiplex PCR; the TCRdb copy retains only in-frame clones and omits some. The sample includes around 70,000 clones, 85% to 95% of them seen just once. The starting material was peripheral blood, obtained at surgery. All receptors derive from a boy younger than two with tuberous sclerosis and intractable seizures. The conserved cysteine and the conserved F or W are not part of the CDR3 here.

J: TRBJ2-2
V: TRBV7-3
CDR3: ASSSGGTGELF

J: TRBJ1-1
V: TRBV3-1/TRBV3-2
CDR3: ASSQFGQAGNTEAF

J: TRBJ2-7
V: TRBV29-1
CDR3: SAEGGSPYEQY

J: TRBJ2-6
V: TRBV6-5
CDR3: ASIATGVGANVLT

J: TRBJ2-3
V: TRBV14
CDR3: ASSQRQVLDTQY

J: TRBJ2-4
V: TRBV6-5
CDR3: ASSPLAGGKNIQY

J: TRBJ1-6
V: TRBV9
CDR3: ASSATDYNSPLH

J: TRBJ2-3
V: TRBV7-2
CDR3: ASSLVPSGSITDTQY

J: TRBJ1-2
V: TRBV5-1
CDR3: ASSQDRGVGYT

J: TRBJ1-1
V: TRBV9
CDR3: ASSAGATTEAF

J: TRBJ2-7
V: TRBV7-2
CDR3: ASSFRTSLSTYEQY

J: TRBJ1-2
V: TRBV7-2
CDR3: ASSPHGFEVSRNYGYT

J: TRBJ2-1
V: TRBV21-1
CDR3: ASSRQASQQF

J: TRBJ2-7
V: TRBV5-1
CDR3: ASSENYEQY

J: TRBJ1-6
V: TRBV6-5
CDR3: ASSTGINSPLH

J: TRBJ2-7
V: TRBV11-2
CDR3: ASSFFPGTSGDVYEQY

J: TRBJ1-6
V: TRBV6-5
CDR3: ASSYSTGLYNSPLH

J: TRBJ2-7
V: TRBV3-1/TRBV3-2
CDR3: ASTPGQGAHEQY

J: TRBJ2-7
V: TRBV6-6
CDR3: ASLTITGQGFYEQY

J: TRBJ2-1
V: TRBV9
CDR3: ASSVELAGTYEQF

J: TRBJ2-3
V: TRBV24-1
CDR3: ATSEAGDANFLTQY

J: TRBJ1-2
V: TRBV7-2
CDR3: ASSLLGMASYGYT

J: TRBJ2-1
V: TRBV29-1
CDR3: SVGGDRAQIGYNEQF

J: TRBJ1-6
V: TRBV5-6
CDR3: ASSSDGRFNSPLH

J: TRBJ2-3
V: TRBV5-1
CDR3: ASSLGTSGVTDTQY

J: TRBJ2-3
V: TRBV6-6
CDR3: ASRTADRDTQY

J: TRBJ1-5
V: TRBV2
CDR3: ASSGEVSNQPQH

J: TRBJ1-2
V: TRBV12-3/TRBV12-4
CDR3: ASSGTGGGGYT

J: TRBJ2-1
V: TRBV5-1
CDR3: ASSLGRGAPSGRPETRSYNEQF

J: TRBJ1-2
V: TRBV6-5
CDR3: ASSSDNFYGYT

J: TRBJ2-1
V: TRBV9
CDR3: ASSQGSEQF

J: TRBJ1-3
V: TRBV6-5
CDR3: ASSPSMFSGNTIY

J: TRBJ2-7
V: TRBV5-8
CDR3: ASSGLGGGGYEQY

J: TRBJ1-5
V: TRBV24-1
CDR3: ATSDWEGGRGNQPQH

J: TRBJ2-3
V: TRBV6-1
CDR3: ASSEILAGSTDTQY

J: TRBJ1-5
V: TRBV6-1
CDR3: ASSETVYSNQPQH

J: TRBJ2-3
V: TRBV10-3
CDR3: PRLPHYSTDTQY

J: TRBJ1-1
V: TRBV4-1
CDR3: ASSQDIRENTEAF

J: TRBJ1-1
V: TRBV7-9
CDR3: ASSLNEPGQVEAF

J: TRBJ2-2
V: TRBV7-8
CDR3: ASSPRAGAYTGELF

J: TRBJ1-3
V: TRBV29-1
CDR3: SVDERSSGNTIY

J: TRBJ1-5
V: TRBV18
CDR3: ASSETGTADQPQH

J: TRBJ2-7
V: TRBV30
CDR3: AWSATSGGASYEQY

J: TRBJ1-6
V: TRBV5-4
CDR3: ASSATAGRPNSPLH

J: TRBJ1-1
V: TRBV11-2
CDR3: ASSFNQAIGTEAF

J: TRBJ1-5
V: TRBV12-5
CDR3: ASSFRGAGNQPQH